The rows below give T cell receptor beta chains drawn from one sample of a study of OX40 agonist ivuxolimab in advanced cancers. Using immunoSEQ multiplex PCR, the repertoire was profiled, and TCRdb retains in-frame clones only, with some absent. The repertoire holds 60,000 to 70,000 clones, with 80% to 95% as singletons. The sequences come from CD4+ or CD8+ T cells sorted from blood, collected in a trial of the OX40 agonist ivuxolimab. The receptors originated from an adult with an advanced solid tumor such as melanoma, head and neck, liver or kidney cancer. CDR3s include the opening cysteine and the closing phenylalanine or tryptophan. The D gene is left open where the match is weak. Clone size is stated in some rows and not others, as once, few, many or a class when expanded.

cdr3_aa: CASKPISIAGVGYF; cdr3_nt: TGTGCCAGCAAACCGATCAGCATAGCTGGTGTAGGGTATTTT; j_call: TRBJ2-3; d_call: -; v_call: TRBV7-2; clone_size: -
cdr3_aa: CASSVDGSNYEQYF; cdr3_nt: TGTGCCAGCAGCGTAGACGGCAGCAACTACGAGCAGTACTTC; j_call: TRBJ2-7; d_call: -; v_call: TRBV9; clone_size: -
cdr3_aa: CASSPSIYYEQYF; cdr3_nt: TGTGCCAGCAGTCCCTCAATTTACTACGAGCAGTACTTC; j_call: TRBJ2-7; d_call: -; v_call: TRBV27; clone_size: -
cdr3_aa: CAISESGREGAYEQYF; cdr3_nt: TGTGCCATCAGTGAGTCGGGGCGGGAGGGAGCTTACGAGCAGTACTTC; j_call: TRBJ2-7; d_call: TRBD2; v_call: TRBV10-3; clone_size: -
cdr3_aa: CASTPRRGGNTEAFF; cdr3_nt: TGTGCCAGCACTCCCCGGCGGGGGGGAAACACTGAAGCTTTCTTT; j_call: TRBJ1-1; d_call: -; v_call: TRBV6-1; clone_size: -
cdr3_aa: CASSKSTDTQYF; cdr3_nt: TGTGCCAGCAGCAAAAGCACAGATACGCAGTATTTT; j_call: TRBJ2-3; d_call: -; v_call: TRBV11-2; clone_size: -
cdr3_aa: CASSLEGDTAKNIQYF; cdr3_nt: TGTGCCAGCAGCTTAGAGGGAGACACGGCCAAAAACATTCAGTACTTC; j_call: TRBJ2-4; d_call: -; v_call: TRBV13; clone_size: -
cdr3_aa: CASSPGDSSYNEQFF; cdr3_nt: TGTGCCAGCAGTCCCGGGGACAGCTCCTACAATGAGCAGTTCTTC; j_call: TRBJ2-1; d_call: TRBD1; v_call: TRBV11-3; clone_size: -
cdr3_aa: CASSYSGTESGYTF; cdr3_nt: TGTGCCAGCAGTTACTCGGGGACCGAGTCGGGCTACACCTTC; j_call: TRBJ1-2; d_call: -; v_call: TRBV6-6; clone_size: -
cdr3_aa: CASSPRADSSSGNTIYF; cdr3_nt: TGTGCCAGCAGTCCGAGAGCGGACTCGAGCTCTGGAAACACCATATATTTT; j_call: TRBJ1-3; d_call: -; v_call: TRBV27; clone_size: -
cdr3_aa: CASSFLGPDQPQHF; cdr3_nt: TGTGCCAGCAGTTTTTTGGGGCCAGATCAGCCCCAGCATTTT; j_call: TRBJ1-5; d_call: -; v_call: TRBV28; clone_size: -
cdr3_aa: CASSVDYRSYEQYF; cdr3_nt: TGTGCCAGCAGCGTAGATTACAGATCCTACGAGCAGTACTTC; j_call: TRBJ2-7; d_call: -; v_call: TRBV9; clone_size: -
cdr3_aa: CASTPLLRGDYEQYF; cdr3_nt: TGCGCCAGCACCCCACTGCTAAGGGGGGACTACGAGCAGTACTTC; j_call: TRBJ2-7; d_call: -; v_call: TRBV4-1; clone_size: -
cdr3_aa: CASSSGTAFSDTQYF; cdr3_nt: TGTGCCAGCAGCTCGGGGACTGCTTTTTCAGATACGCAGTATTTT; j_call: TRBJ2-3; d_call: -; v_call: TRBV5-5; clone_size: -
cdr3_aa: CASSYGDRTHTGELFF; cdr3_nt: TGTGCCAGCAGTTACGGGGACAGGACACACACCGGGGAGCTGTTTTTT; j_call: TRBJ2-2; d_call: TRBD1; v_call: TRBV6-6; clone_size: -
cdr3_aa: CASSQVLGETLAGAGEQFF; cdr3_nt: TGTGCCAGCAGCCAAGTTTTAGGCGAGACGCTAGCGGGAGCTGGAGAGCAGTTCTTC; j_call: TRBJ2-1; d_call: TRBD2; v_call: TRBV4-2; clone_size: -
cdr3_aa: CASSLIRGTYEQYF; cdr3_nt: TGTGCCAGCAGTTTAATCAGGGGAACCTACGAGCAGTACTTC; j_call: TRBJ2-7; d_call: -; v_call: TRBV28; clone_size: -
cdr3_aa: CASSAGVAYEQYF; cdr3_nt: TGTGCCAGTAGTGCTGGGGTTGCCTACGAGCAGTACTTC; j_call: TRBJ2-7; d_call: -; v_call: TRBV19; clone_size: -
cdr3_aa: CASRETLDGYTF; cdr3_nt: TGTGCCAGCAGGGAGACCTTGGATGGCTACACCTTC; j_call: TRBJ1-2; d_call: -; v_call: TRBV6-1; clone_size: -
cdr3_aa: CASSLIFEQFF; cdr3_nt: TGTGCCAGCAGCTTAATCTTTGAGCAGTTCTTC; j_call: TRBJ2-1; d_call: -; v_call: TRBV11-2; clone_size: -
cdr3_aa: CASSQSRDNEQFF; cdr3_nt: TGCGCCAGCAGCCAGTCTAGGGACAATGAGCAGTTCTTC; j_call: TRBJ2-1; d_call: -; v_call: TRBV4-1; clone_size: -
cdr3_aa: CASSRGAADTQYF; cdr3_nt: TGTGCCAGCTCGAGGGGGGCCGCAGATACGCAGTATTTT; j_call: TRBJ2-3; d_call: -; v_call: TRBV9; clone_size: -
cdr3_aa: CASSFPNPEQYF; cdr3_nt: TGTGCCAGCAGCTTCCCCAATCCTGAGCAGTACTTC; j_call: TRBJ2-7; d_call: -; v_call: TRBV11-2; clone_size: -
cdr3_aa: CASSVYSIPSGEETQYF; cdr3_nt: TGTGCCAGCAGCGTATACTCTATTCCTAGCGGAGAAGAGACCCAGTACTTC; j_call: TRBJ2-5; d_call: TRBD2; v_call: TRBV9; clone_size: -
cdr3_aa: CASSEGGSGTDTQYF; cdr3_nt: TGTGCCAGCAGTGAAGGCGGGAGCGGCACAGATACGCAGTATTTT; j_call: TRBJ2-3; d_call: TRBD2; v_call: TRBV6-4; clone_size: -
cdr3_aa: CASSLAGLTYNEQFF; cdr3_nt: TGCGCCAGCAGCTTGGCCGGCCTAACCTACAATGAGCAGTTCTTC; j_call: TRBJ2-1; d_call: -; v_call: TRBV5-1; clone_size: once
cdr3_aa: CASSQKGGHTEAFF; cdr3_nt: TGTGCCAGCAGCCAGAAGGGGGGGCACACTGAAGCTTTCTTT; j_call: TRBJ1-1; d_call: -; v_call: TRBV28; clone_size: once
cdr3_aa: CASSVETVGGTDTQYF; cdr3_nt: TGTGCCAGCAGCGTAGAGACGGTGGGGGGCACAGATACGCAGTATTTT; j_call: TRBJ2-3; d_call: -; v_call: TRBV9; clone_size: once
cdr3_aa: CASRTLGGRGQETQYF; cdr3_nt: TGTGCCAGCAGAACCCTCGGGGGCCGTGGCCAAGAGACCCAGTACTTC; j_call: TRBJ2-5; d_call: -; v_call: TRBV27; clone_size: -
cdr3_aa: CASSGGGYSEAFF; cdr3_nt: TGTGCCAGCTCGGGGGGGGGCTATAGTGAAGCTTTCTTT; j_call: TRBJ1-1; d_call: -; v_call: TRBV27; clone_size: -
cdr3_aa: CASSLYRVGKNTEAFF; cdr3_nt: TGTGCCAGCAGCTTATACAGGGTTGGGAAGAACACTGAAGCTTTCTTT; j_call: TRBJ1-1; d_call: -; v_call: TRBV5-5; clone_size: -
cdr3_aa: CSVIPRADYQETQYF; cdr3_nt: TGCAGCGTCATACCCCGTGCGGATTACCAAGAGACCCAGTACTTC; j_call: TRBJ2-5; d_call: -; v_call: TRBV29-1; clone_size: -
cdr3_aa: CASSLYYRDANEKLFF; cdr3_nt: TGTGCCAGCAGTTTATATTACAGGGACGCGAATGAAAAACTGTTTTTT; j_call: TRBJ1-4; d_call: -; v_call: TRBV27; clone_size: -
cdr3_aa: CASSPRQGSNEKLFF; cdr3_nt: TGTGCCAGCAGCCCCAGACAGGGTTCTAATGAAAAACTGTTTTTT; j_call: TRBJ1-4; d_call: TRBD1; v_call: TRBV11-2; clone_size: -
cdr3_aa: CASRGSSGRHNGNEQFF; cdr3_nt: TGTGCCAGTCGGGGATCTAGCGGGAGACACAATGGGAATGAGCAGTTCTTC; j_call: TRBJ2-1; d_call: TRBD2; v_call: TRBV19; clone_size: -
cdr3_aa: CASSSRGWGRQYF; cdr3_nt: TGTGCCAGCAGCTCACGCGGGTGGGGACGCCAGTACTTC; j_call: TRBJ2-5; d_call: -; v_call: TRBV9; clone_size: few
cdr3_aa: CASSLDPRGLDEQFF; cdr3_nt: TGTGCCAGCAGCTTAGATCCTAGGGGGCTCGATGAGCAGTTCTTC; j_call: TRBJ2-1; d_call: TRBD1; v_call: TRBV11-3; clone_size: -
cdr3_aa: CATSRGGEGTRTGELFF; cdr3_nt: TGTGCCACCAGCAGAGGAGGGGAGGGGACTAGGACCGGGGAGCTGTTTTTT; j_call: TRBJ2-2; d_call: TRBD2; v_call: TRBV15; clone_size: -
cdr3_aa: CASSFVAGSSNEQFF; cdr3_nt: TGTGCCAGCAGCTTTGTAGCGGGAAGCTCTAATGAGCAGTTCTTC; j_call: TRBJ2-1; d_call: TRBD2; v_call: TRBV11-1; clone_size: -
cdr3_aa: CATSRGGAGNEQFF; cdr3_nt: TGTGCCACCAGCAGGGGGGGGGCGGGAAATGAGCAGTTCTTC; j_call: TRBJ2-1; d_call: -; v_call: TRBV15; clone_size: few
cdr3_aa: CASSPTEGGQKLFF; cdr3_nt: TGCGCCAGCAGCCCAACTGAAGGGGGCCAAAAACTGTTTTTT; j_call: TRBJ1-4; d_call: TRBD1; v_call: TRBV4-1; clone_size: few
cdr3_aa: CASSFRLGAGATTSLFF; cdr3_nt: TGTGCCAGCAGCTTTCGCCTCGGGGCAGGCGCGACAACATCGCTGTTCTTC; j_call: TRBJ2-1; d_call: -; v_call: TRBV7-6; clone_size: -
cdr3_aa: CASSVGFDSSYEQYF; cdr3_nt: TGTGCCAGCAGCGTAGGCTTTGATAGCTCCTACGAGCAGTACTTC; j_call: TRBJ2-7; d_call: -; v_call: TRBV9; clone_size: -
cdr3_aa: CASSYPDTIYF; cdr3_nt: TGTGCCAGCAGTTATCCGGACACCATATATTTT; j_call: TRBJ1-3; d_call: -; v_call: TRBV6-1; clone_size: -
cdr3_aa: CASSLNLRGGYGYTF; cdr3_nt: TGTGCCAGCAGCTTAAATTTGCGAGGGGGCTATGGCTACACCTTC; j_call: TRBJ1-2; d_call: -; v_call: TRBV5-8; clone_size: -
cdr3_aa: CASSYPDREHEQFF; cdr3_nt: TGTGCCAGCAGCTACCCGGACAGGGAGCATGAGCAGTTCTTC; j_call: TRBJ2-1; d_call: TRBD1; v_call: TRBV7-8; clone_size: -
cdr3_aa: CASSYQAQGTEAFF; cdr3_nt: TGTGCCAGCAGTTACCAAGCACAGGGTACTGAAGCTTTCTTT; j_call: TRBJ1-1; d_call: -; v_call: TRBV6-5; clone_size: -
cdr3_aa: CAILAGGSTGELFF; cdr3_nt: TGTGCCATCCTAGCGGGAGGGTCCACCGGGGAGCTGTTTTTT; j_call: TRBJ2-2; d_call: TRBD2; v_call: TRBV7-9; clone_size: -
cdr3_aa: CASSGAAGFGDRGDYGYTF; cdr3_nt: TGTGCCAGCAGTGGAGCGGCGGGATTTGGGGACAGGGGGGACTATGGCTACACCTTC; j_call: TRBJ1-2; d_call: TRBD1; v_call: TRBV6-4; clone_size: -
cdr3_aa: CASSPLSQGNTGELFF; cdr3_nt: TGCGCCAGCAGCCCGCTGAGCCAGGGGAACACCGGGGAGCTGTTTTTT; j_call: TRBJ2-2; d_call: -; v_call: TRBV4-1; clone_size: -
cdr3_aa: CASSQDWGVGATPYEQYF; cdr3_nt: TGCGCCAGCAGCCAAGATTGGGGGGTTGGGGCCACCCCCTACGAGCAGTACTTC; j_call: TRBJ2-7; d_call: -; v_call: TRBV4-1; clone_size: -
cdr3_aa: CASSLAMAGGLQSSYNEQFF; cdr3_nt: TGTGCCAGCAGCTTAGCGATGGCGGGAGGCCTGCAGAGCTCCTACAATGAGCAGTTCTTC; j_call: TRBJ2-1; d_call: TRBD2; v_call: TRBV7-2; clone_size: -
cdr3_aa: CSAIEGEDTIYF; cdr3_nt: TGCAGCGCTATTGAGGGTGAGGACACCATATATTTT; j_call: TRBJ1-3; d_call: -; v_call: TRBV29-1; clone_size: -
cdr3_aa: CASSLEQGQTSMNTEAFF; cdr3_nt: TGCGCCAGCAGCTTGGAACAGGGACAGACTTCCATGAACACTGAAGCTTTCTTT; j_call: TRBJ1-1; d_call: TRBD1; v_call: TRBV5-1; clone_size: once